The 3 T cell receptor beta chains in this list originate from one sample, sequenced in a study of blood T cell repertoires in COVID-19 (TCRdb year 2020). Libraries were constructed by the immunoSEQ multiplex PCR assay. TCRdb provides this immuneACCESS table in a form limited to in-frame rearrangements. Some clones are lacking; in checked studies, under half of them reflect an unresolved V gene, and why the rest are absent is not known. The sample yields some 330,000 clones; 88% were counted once. About 4.7% of the sample comes from the top ten. The sequencing sample was made of PBMCs or T cells enriched from blood (not recorded which). The receptors here all came from a man younger than 45 who had recovered from COVID-19.

The gene calls are TRBV11-2 and TRBJ1-5; 9 bases match TRBD1. The CDR3 is 16 amino acids. Germline CDR1 SGHAT, CDR2 FQNNGV. The J segment lost 1 base and the V segment lost 5 bases, leaving 6 bases of the junction unmatched. DNA of the CDR3: TGTGCCAGCAGCCCCGGGACAGGGTTGAGCAATCAGCCCCAGCATTTT. Translated: CASSPGTGLSNQPQHF.

The V call is TRBV7-9, the J call TRBJ2-1; possible D gene TRBD1, 5 bases. Trimming cost V 5 bases and J 7 bases, with 15 bases left between them. This CDR3 is built from 14 residues. Per the germline V gene, CDR1 is SEHNR and CDR2 is FQNEAQ (reference sequence). As DNA, the CDR3 is TGTGCCAGCAGCCCCCTCGCGGCAGGGAATGAGCAGTTCTTC. It codes for CASSPLAAGNEQFF.

In regard to this clone: This sample includes further DNA sequences coding for the same CDR3. The chain carries TRBV11-1 and TRBJ2-7, with 10 bases aligning to TRBD2. The length of the CDR3 is 15 residues. The germline gives CDR1 SGHAT, CDR2 FQDESV (reference sequence). J gave up 3 bases and V 2 bases, and 4 bases lay outside the gene matches. CDR3 in amino acids: CASSLSRTSGYEQYF. DNA for the CDR3: TGTGCCAGCAGCTTATCAAGGACTAGCGGCTACGAGCAGTACTTC.